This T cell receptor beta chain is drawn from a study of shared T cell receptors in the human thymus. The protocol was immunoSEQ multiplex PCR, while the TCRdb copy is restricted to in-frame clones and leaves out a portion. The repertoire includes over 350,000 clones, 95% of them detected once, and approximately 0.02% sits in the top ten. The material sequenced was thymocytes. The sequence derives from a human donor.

CDR3: CASSYWGRVFDNEQFF. CDR3 bases: TGTGCCAGCAGCTACTGGGGCAGGGTATTCGACAATGAGCAGTTCTTC. The V and J genes are TRBV28 and TRBJ2-1, with D perhaps matching TRBD1 (5 bases). The V and J ends lost 6 bases and 5 bases respectively, with 20 bases between them. CDR3 length: 16 residues. Germline V gives CDR1 MDHEN, CDR2 SYDVKM.